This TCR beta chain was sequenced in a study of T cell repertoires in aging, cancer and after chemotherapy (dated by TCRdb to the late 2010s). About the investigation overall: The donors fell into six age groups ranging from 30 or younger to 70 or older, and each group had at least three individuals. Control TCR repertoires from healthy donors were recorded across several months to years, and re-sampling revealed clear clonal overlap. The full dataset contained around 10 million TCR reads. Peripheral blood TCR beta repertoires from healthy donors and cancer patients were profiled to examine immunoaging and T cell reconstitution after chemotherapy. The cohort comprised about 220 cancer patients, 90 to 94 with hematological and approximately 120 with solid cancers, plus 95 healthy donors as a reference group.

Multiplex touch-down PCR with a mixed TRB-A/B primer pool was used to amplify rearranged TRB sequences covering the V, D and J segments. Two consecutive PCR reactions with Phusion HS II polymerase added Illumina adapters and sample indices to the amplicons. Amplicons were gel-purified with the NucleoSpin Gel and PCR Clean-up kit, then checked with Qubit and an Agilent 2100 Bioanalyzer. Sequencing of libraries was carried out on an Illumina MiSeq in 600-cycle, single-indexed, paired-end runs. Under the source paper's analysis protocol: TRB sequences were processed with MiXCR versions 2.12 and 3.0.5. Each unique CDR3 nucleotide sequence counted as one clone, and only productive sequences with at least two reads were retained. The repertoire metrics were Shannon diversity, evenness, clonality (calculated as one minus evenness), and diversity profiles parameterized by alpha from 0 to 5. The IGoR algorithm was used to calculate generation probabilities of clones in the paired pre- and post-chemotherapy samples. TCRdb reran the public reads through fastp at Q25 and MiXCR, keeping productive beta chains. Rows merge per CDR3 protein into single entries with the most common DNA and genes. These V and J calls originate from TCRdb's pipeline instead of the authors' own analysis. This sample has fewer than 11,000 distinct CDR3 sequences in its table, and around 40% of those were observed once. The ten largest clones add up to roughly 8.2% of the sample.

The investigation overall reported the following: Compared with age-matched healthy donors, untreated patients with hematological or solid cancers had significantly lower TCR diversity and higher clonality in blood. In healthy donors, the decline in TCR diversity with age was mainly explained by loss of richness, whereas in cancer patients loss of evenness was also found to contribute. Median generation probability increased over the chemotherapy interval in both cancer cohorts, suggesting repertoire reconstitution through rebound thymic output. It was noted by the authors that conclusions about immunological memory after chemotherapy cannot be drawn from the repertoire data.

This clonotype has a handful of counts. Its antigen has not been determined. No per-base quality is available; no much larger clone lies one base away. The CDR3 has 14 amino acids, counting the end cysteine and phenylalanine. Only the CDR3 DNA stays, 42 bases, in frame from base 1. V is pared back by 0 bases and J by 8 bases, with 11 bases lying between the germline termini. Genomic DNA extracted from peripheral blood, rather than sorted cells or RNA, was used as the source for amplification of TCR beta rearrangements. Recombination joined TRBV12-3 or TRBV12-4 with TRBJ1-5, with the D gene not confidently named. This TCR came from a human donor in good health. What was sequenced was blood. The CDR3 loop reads CASSLAGLPKPQHF. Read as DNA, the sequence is TGTGCCAGCAGTTTAGCAGGGCTTCCAAAGCCCCAGCATTTT.